One and the same sample provided the 13 T cell receptor beta chains below, sequenced in a study of blood T cell repertoires in COVID-19. The assay was immunoSEQ multiplex PCR, and TCRdb's table has in-frame clones only and misses some. The table shows some 530,000 clones, with 75% to 90% occurring only once. What was sequenced was PBMCs or T cells enriched from blood (not recorded which). The origin of the receptors is a woman aged 55-70 years who had recovered from COVID-19.

The gene calls are TRBV2 and TRBJ2-1, with 11 bases lining up with TRBD1. Germline values: CDR1 SNHLY, CDR2 FYNNEI. The length of the CDR3 is 13 residues. V lost 4 bases, J lost 9 bases, and 2 bases stayed unmatched. CDR3 bases: TGTGCCAGCAGTGGGACAGGGGGCAGTGAGCAGTTCTTC. Translation: CASSGTGGSEQFF.

The chain links TRBV6-1 to TRBJ1-2; TRBD1 might be the D (5 bases). This CDR3 is built from 14 residues. V was trimmed by 1 base and J by 4 bases, leaving 10 bases between them. Germline CDR1 MNHNS, CDR2 SASEGT. CDR3 sequence: CASSEGGRVYGYTF. In DNA form, the CDR3 reads TGTGCCAGCAGTGAAGGAGGCAGGGTCTATGGCTACACCTTC.

This chain links TRBV19 with TRBJ1-4; TRBD1 matches 10 bases. With V trimmed by 5 bases and J by 8 bases, 5 bases remained unmatched. This CDR3 has 14 amino acids. Germline V gene data show CDR1 as LNHDA and CDR2 as SQIVND (reference sequence). The CDR3 nucleotides read TGTGCCAGTAGTCTCGGGACAGGGGACGAAAAACTGTTTTTT. Amino acid sequence: CASSLGTGDEKLFF.

This clone was counted between two and nine times. The chain recombines TRBV2 with TRBJ1-1; D is perhaps TRBD1 (5 bases). CDR1 SNHLY and CDR2 FYNNEI come from the germline V gene. This CDR3 region has 15 residues. Trimming shortened V by 4 bases and J by 1 base, and 13 bases separated the two germline ends. The CDR3 protein is CASSAGHSGNTEAFF. The DNA for the CDR3 is TGTGCCAGCAGTGCAGGACACTCCGGGAACACTGAAGCTTTCTTT.

This clone showed up just a few times. This chain connects TRBV5-1 to TRBJ2-5; 7 bases are a match to TRBD1. The CDR3 contains 13 residues. The germline gives CDR1 SGHRS, CDR2 YFSETQ. V trimming: 4 bases; J trimming: 2 bases; junction bases outside the gene matches: 2. The CDR3 is CASSPGQQETQYF. The CDR3 DNA follows: TGCGCCAGCAGCCCGGGACAGCAAGAGACCCAGTACTTC.

This sequence joins TRBV6-5 and TRBJ2-7; D is ambiguous. V was cut by 4 bases and J by 0 bases, with 13 bases left in between. Germline V gene lookup returns CDR1 MNHEY and CDR2 SVGAGI. This CDR3 has 15 amino acids. This CDR3 is CASSSHSDSSYEQYV. The DNA for the CDR3 is TGTGCCAGCAGTTCTCACAGTGATAGCTCCTACGAGCAGTACGTC.

The genes are TRBV5-4 and TRBJ2-7, with 11 bases lining up with TRBD2. Per germline, CDR1 SGHNT and CDR2 YYREEE (reference sequence). V trimming: 6 bases; J trimming: 6 bases; junction bases outside the gene matches: 11. CDR3 size: 15 residues. CDR3 nucleotides: TGTGCCAGCAACATAGCGGGGGGGCCTCTCGGCGAGCAGTACTTC. This encodes CASNIAGGPLGEQYF.

This chain connects TRBV6-1 to TRBJ2-4; possible D gene TRBD2, 6 bases. The CDR3 has 16 residues. Trimming removed 2 bases from V and 3 bases from J, with 14 bases in between. Germline CDR1 and CDR2: MNHNS and SASEGT. This chain's CDR3 is CASSERASVYKNIQYF. The DNA of the CDR3 is TGTGCCAGCAGTGAAAGGGCTAGCGTTTACAAAAACATTCAGTACTTC.

This sequence joins TRBV5-1 and TRBJ2-7; 11 bases map to TRBD1. Germline CDR1 and CDR2: SGHRS and YFSETQ. V was clipped by 7 bases and J by 5 bases; unmatched bases: 5. There are 13 residues in the CDR3. CDR3 nucleotide sequence: TGCGCCAGCGGGGGACAGGGGGTCCACGAGCAGTACTTC. Its protein product is CASGGQGVHEQYF. The full variable domain, in which reference TRBV5-1 and TRBJ2-7 provide the parts outside the CDR3, is KAGVTQTPRYLIKTRGQQVTLSCSPISGHRSVSWYQQTPGQGLQFLFEYFSETQRNKGNFPGRFSGRQFSNSRSEMNVSTLELGDSALYLCASGGQGVHEQYFGPGTRLTVT.

The genes are TRBV3-1 (or the pseudogene TRBV3-2) and TRBJ1-5; D is ambiguous. This CDR3 is built from 15 residues. The germline CDR1 and CDR2 sequences are LGHDT and YNNKEL (reference sequence). The germline V and J ends were trimmed by 1 base and 6 bases, with 13 bases remaining between them. The DNA for the CDR3 is TGTGCCAGCAGCCAAGGGTGGCTTCAAAGTCAGCCCCAGCATTTT. Protein product: CASSQGWLQSQPQHF.

V gene TRBV6-5 combines with J gene TRBJ1-5; possibly TRBD1 for D (6 bases). Trimming left V 4 bases short and J 2 bases short, with 12 bases between. Germline V gene lookup returns CDR1 MNHEY and CDR2 SVGAGI. The CDR3 is made up of 15 amino acids. The CDR3 spells CASSLQGYGNQPQHF. The CDR3 bases are TGTGCCAGCAGTTTACAGGGTTATGGCAATCAGCCCCAGCATTTT.

V is TRBV19 and J is TRBJ2-7; D not certain. Germline V lookup: CDR1 LNHDA, CDR2 SQIVND (reference sequence). The CDR3 has 17 amino acids. V shed 1 base and J shed 3 bases, with 19 bases lying between them. CDR3 in amino acids: CASSIGALGPRNYEQYV. Here the CDR3 DNA reads TGTGCCAGTAGTATAGGGGCCCTTGGCCCCCGGAACTACGAGCAGTACGTC.

The chain has TRBV30 and TRBJ2-1; 16 bases align to TRBD2. V dropped 2 bases and J dropped 8; count of bases not matched to a gene: 9. Looked up from germline, CDR1 is GTSNPN and CDR2 is SVGIG (reference sequence). The CDR3 totals 17 residues. The CDR3: CAWSPQDGTSGGDEQFF. The DNA for the CDR3 is TGTGCCTGGAGTCCGCAAGACGGGACTAGCGGGGGGGATGAGCAGTTCTTC.